Only a few counts were recorded for the clone carrying this T cell receptor beta chain. The antigen remains unidentified. Libraries of TCR beta came from quantitative 5'-RACE with molecular barcodes. TCRdb used MiXCR to reprocess the 5' RACE reads, holding one entry per CDR3 protein. The sample gives roughly 470,000 distinct CDR3 sequences, 25% to 30% of which show up once; about 1% is in the top ten. This record comes from a study of CD8 T cells in ankylosing spondylitis. Study-wide points: Disease-linked clones reportedly concentrated significantly in matched ankylosing spondylitis synovial fluid. Disease-linked clones, CD8+, were relatively rare in peripheral blood. Ankylosing spondylitis blood appeared to carry a characteristic TCR beta motif of several highly homologous variants.

The length of the CDR3 is 12 residues. With 4 bases removed from V and 7 bases from J, the gap between germline ends came to 7 bases. The receptor comes from a male donor with ankylosing spondylitis. Sequencing input: blood, either unsorted or a sorted T cell fraction (not recorded which). V and J are TRBV12-3 or TRBV12-4 and TRBJ1-4, with D maybe TRBD1 (5 bases). The CDR3, as DNA: TGTGCCAGCAGTTGGGGACCTGAAAAACTGTTTTTT. Translation gives CASSWGPEKLFF.